This T cell receptor beta chain was observed in a study of OX40 agonist ivuxolimab in advanced cancers. Profiled with immunoSEQ multiplex PCR; TCRdb holds only in-frame clones, not every one. The sample carries around 46,000 clones, around nine tenths recorded once. The CDR3 covers 13 residues. The V gene's germline CDR1 is SGHTA and CDR2 FQGTGA. With V trimmed by 4 bases and J by 10 bases, 4 bases remained unmatched. This chain joins TRBV7-3 and TRBJ2-1; 10 nucleotides align to TRBD1. The sample in question was CD4+ or CD8+ T cells sorted from blood, obtained in a trial of the OX40 agonist ivuxolimab. This clonotype was obtained from an adult with an advanced solid tumor such as melanoma, head and neck, liver or kidney cancer. The CDR3 region is CASSSGQGPEQFF. CDR3 bases: TGTGCCAGCAGCTCGGGACAGGGGCCCGAGCAGTTCTTC.